Listed here is a single T cell receptor beta chain. Its antigen is not known. The data belong to a study of CD8 T cell repertoires and HIV-1 epitope variants. The wider study: IL-2, IL-7 and IL-15 were added on days 3 and 7 of roughly ten-day cultures.

Generated by immunoSEQ multiplex PCR, the TCRdb table keeps only in-frame clones and is missing some. The sample consists of almost 5,500 clones, approximately 61% of them appearing once. CDR1 is SGDLS, CDR2 YYNGEE, per germline. This CDR3 region has 14 residues. Trimming removed 0 bases at V and 5 bases at J, with 9 bases between. V gene TRBV9 combines with J gene TRBJ1-5, with D perhaps matching TRBD1 (5 bases). The origin of this receptor is a male donor with HIV. Sequencing was done on a sample of cultured CD8+ T cells derived from PBMCs. The CDR3 coding sequence is TGTGCCAGCAGCGTAGAAGGGGAGCATCAGCCCCAGCATTTT. The encoded protein is CASSVEGEHQPQHF.